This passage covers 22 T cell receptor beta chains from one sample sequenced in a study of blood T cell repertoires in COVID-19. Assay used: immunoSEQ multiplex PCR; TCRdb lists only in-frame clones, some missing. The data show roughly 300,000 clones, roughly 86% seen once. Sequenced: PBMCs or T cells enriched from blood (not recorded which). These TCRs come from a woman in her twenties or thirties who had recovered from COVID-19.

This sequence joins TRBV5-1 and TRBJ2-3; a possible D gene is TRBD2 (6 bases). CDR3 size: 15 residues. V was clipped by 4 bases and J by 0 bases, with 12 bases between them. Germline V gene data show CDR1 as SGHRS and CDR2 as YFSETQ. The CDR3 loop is CASSLSAGSTDTQYF. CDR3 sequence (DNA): TGCGCCAGCAGCCTCTCGGCGGGAAGCACAGATACGCAGTATTTT.

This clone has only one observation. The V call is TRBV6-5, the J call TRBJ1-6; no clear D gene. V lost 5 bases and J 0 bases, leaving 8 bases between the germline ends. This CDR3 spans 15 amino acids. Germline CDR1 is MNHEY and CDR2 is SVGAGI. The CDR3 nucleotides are TGTGCCAGCAGTCCCCAGGACTCCTATAATTCACCCCTCCACTTT. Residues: CASSPQDSYNSPLHF.

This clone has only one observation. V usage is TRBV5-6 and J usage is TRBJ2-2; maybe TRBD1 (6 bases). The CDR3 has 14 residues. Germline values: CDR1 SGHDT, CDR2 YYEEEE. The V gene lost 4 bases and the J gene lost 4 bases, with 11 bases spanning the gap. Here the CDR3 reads CASSADSRTGELFF. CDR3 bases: TGTGCCAGCAGCGCGGACAGTCGCACCGGGGAGCTGTTTTTT.

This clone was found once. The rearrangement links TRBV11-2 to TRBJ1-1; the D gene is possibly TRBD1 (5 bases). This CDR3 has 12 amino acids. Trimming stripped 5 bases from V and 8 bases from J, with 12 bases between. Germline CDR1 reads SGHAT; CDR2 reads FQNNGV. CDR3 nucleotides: TGTGCCAGCAGCATCCTCCCAGGGGAAGCTTTCTTT. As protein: CASSILPGEAFF. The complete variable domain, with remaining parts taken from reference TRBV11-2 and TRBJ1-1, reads EAGVAQSPRYKIIEKRQSVAFWCNPISGHATLYWYQQILGQGPKLLIQFQNNGVVDDSQLPKDRFSAERLKGVDSTLKIQPAKLEDSAVYLCASSILPGEAFFGQGTRLTVV.

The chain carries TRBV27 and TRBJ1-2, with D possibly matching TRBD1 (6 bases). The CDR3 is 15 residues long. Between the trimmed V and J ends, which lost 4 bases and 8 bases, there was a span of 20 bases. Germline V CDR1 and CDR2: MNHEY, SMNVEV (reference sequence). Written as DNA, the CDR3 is TGTGCCAGCAGTTCCTACGATTGGGGGCAGAGGGGCTACACCTTC. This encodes CASSSYDWGQRGYTF.

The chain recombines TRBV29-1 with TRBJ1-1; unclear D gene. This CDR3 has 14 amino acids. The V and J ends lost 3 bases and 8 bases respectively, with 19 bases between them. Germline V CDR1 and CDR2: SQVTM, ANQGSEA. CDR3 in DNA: TGCAGCGTTGACCGGAGGAACAAACGGGGAGAAGCTTTCTTT. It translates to CSVDRRNKRGEAFF. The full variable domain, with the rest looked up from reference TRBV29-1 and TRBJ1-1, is SAVISQKPSRDICQRGTSLTIQCQVDSQVTMMFWYRQQPGQSLTLIATANQGSEATYESGFVIDKFPISRPNLTFSTLTVSNMSPEDSSIYLCSVDRRNKRGEAFFGQGTRLTVV.

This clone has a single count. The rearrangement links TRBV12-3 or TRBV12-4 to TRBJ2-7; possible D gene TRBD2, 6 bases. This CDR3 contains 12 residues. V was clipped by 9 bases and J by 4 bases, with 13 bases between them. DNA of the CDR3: TGTGCCAGACGCCCCGGGGGTTACGAGCAGTACTTC. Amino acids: CARRPGGYEQYF.

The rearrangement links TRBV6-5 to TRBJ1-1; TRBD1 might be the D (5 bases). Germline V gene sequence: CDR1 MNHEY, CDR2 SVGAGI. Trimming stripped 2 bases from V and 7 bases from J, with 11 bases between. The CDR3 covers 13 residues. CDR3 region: CASSYRDSSEAFF. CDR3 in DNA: TGTGCCAGCAGTTACCGGGACTCTAGTGAAGCTTTCTTT.

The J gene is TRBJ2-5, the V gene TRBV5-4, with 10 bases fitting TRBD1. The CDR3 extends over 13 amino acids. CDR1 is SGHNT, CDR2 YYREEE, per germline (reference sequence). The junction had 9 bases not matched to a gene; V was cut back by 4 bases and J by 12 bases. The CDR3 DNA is TGTGCCAGCAGCCGGATGGACAGGGGGGGCGAGTACTTC. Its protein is CASSRMDRGGEYF.

The CDR3 protein is CASSPDREFYGYTF. CDR3 nucleotides: TGTGCCAGCAGCCCGGACAGGGAATTCTATGGCTACACCTTC. The chain is built from TRBV6-2 or TRBV6-3 and TRBJ1-2, with TRBD1 matching over 8 bases. CDR1 is MNHEY, CDR2 SVGEGT, per germline. The J segment lost 4 bases and the V segment lost 6 bases, leaving 7 bases of the junction unmatched. There are 14 residues in the CDR3.

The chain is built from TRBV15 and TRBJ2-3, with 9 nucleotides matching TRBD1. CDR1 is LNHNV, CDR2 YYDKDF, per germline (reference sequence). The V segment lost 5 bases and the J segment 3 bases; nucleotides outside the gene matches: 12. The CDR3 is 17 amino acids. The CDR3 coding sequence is TGTGCCACCAGCGGCCAATCCGGGACAGGGCTAACAGATACGCAGTATTTT. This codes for CATSGQSGTGLTDTQYF.

The CDR3 DNA follows: TGTGCCAGCAGCTTTCGAGGTATTGAGTACGAGCAGTACTTC. Amino acid sequence: CASSFRGIEYEQYF. The chain is built from TRBV5-6 and TRBJ2-7; no clear D. Looked up from germline, CDR1 is SGHDT and CDR2 is YYEEEE. Trimming cost V 2 bases and J 4 bases, with 13 bases left between them. The CDR3 is 14 amino acids. The full variable domain, rest sourced from reference TRBV5-6 and TRBJ2-7, is DAGVTQSPTHLIKTRGQQVTLRCSPKSGHDTVSWYQQALGQGPQFIFQYYEEEERQRGNFPDRFSGHQFPNYSSELNVNALLLGDSALYLCASSFRGIEYEQYFGPGTRLTVT.

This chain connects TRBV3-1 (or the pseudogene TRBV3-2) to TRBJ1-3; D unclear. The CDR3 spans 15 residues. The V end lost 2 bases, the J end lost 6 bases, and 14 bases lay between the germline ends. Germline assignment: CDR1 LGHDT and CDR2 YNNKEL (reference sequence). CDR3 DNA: TGTGCCAGCAGCCAAAGGCCAGGCGGGGAAAACACCATATATTTT. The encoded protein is CASSQRPGGENTIYF.

CDR3 coding DNA: TGCGCCAGCAGCTTGTGGGTTTCGCGCGGGGGGGCTTACGAGCAGTACTTC. It is translated as CASSLWVSRGGAYEQYF. The rearrangement uses TRBV5-1 and TRBJ2-7; TRBD2 aligns across 9 bases. The germline gives CDR1 SGHRS, CDR2 YFSETQ. The V and J ends lost 1 base and 4 bases, in that order; junction bases with no gene match: 12. The CDR3 totals 17 residues. Full variable domain (remainder filled in from reference TRBV5-1 and TRBJ2-7): KAGVTQTPRYLIKTRGQQVTLSCSPISGHRSVSWYQQTPGQGLQFLFEYFSETQRNKGNFPGRFSGRQFSNSRSEMNVSTLELGDSALYLCASSLWVSRGGAYEQYFGPGTRLTVT.

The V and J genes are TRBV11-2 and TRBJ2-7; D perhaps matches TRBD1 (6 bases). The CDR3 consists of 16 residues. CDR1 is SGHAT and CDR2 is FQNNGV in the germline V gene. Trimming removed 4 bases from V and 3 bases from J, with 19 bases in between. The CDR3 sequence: CASSSLLQGLHYEQYF. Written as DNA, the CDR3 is TGTGCCAGCAGCTCTTTGCTACAGGGTCTTCACTACGAGCAGTACTTC. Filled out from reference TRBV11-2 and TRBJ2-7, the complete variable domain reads EAGVAQSPRYKIIEKRQSVAFWCNPISGHATLYWYQQILGQGPKLLIQFQNNGVVDDSQLPKDRFSAERLKGVDSTLKIQPAKLEDSAVYLCASSSLLQGLHYEQYFGPGTRLTVT.

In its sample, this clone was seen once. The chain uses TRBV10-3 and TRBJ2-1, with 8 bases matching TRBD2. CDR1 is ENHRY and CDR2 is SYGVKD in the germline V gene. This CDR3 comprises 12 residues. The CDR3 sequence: CAHGGVYNEQFF. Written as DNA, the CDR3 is TGTGCACACGGGGGGGTTTACAATGAGCAGTTCTTC.

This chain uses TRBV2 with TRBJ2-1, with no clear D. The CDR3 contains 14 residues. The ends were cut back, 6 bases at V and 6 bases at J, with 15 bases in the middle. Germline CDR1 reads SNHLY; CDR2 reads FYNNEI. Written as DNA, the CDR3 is TGTGCCAGCAGCCGGCCCCCGACTTCCAATGAGCAGTTCTTC. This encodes CASSRPPTSNEQFF.

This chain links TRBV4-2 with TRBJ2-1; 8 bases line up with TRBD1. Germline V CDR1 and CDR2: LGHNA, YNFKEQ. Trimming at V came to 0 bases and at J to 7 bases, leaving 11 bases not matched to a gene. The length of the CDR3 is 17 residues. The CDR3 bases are TGTGCCAGCAGCCAAGATCTTCGGGGAACAGGGGGAAATGAGCAGTTCTTC. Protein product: CASSQDLRGTGGNEQFF.

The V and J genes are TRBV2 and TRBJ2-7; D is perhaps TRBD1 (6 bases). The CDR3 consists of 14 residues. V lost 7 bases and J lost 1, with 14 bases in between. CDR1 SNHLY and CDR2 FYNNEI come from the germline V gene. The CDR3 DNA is TGTGCCAGCAAAAGGAACAGGGAATCCTACGAGCAGTACTTC. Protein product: CASKRNRESYEQYF.

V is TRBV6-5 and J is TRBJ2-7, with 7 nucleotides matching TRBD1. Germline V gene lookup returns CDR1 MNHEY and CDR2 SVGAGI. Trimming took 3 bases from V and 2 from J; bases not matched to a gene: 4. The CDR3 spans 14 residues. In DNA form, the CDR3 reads TGTGCCAGCAGTTATAACCAGGGGGCCTACGAGCAGTACTTC. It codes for CASSYNQGAYEQYF.

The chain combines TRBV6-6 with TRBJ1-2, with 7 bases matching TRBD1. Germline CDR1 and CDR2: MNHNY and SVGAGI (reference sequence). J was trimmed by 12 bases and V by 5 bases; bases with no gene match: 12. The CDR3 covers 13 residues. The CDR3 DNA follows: TGTGCCAGCAGTCCCGTCGAGACAGGGCTCGACACCTTC. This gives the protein CASSPVETGLDTF.

Written as DNA, the CDR3 is TGTGCCTGGGGGACAGGGAACTATGGCTACACCTTC. Translating gives CAWGTGNYGYTF. The chain combines TRBV30 with TRBJ1-2; 9 bases map to TRBD1. In germline, CDR1 is GTSNPN, CDR2 SVGIG (reference sequence). V lost 5 bases and J lost 2; bases outside the gene matches: 0. The CDR3 consists of 12 residues.